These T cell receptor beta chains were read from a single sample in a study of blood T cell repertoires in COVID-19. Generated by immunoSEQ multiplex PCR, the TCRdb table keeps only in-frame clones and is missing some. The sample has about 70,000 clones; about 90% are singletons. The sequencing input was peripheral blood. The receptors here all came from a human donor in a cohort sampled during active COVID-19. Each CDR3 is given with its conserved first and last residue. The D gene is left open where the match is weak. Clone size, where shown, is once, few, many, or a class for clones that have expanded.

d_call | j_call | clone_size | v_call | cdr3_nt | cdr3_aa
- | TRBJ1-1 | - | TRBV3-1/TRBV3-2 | TGTGCCAGCAGCCAGGCCGGGACTGAAGCTTTCTTT | CASSQAGTEAFF
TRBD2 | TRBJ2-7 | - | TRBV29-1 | TGCAGCGTTGCCCCACTAGCGGGGGTCGGCGAGCAGTACTTC | CSVAPLAGVGEQYF
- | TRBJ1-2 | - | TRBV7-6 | TGTGCCAGCAGCTTAACAACCAGCTATGGCTACACCTTC | CASSLTTSYGYTF
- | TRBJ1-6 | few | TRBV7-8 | TGTGCCAGCAGCCGCCAGGATAATTCACCCCTCCACTTT | CASSRQDNSPLHF
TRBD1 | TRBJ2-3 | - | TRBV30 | TGTGCCTGGAGTGTAACAGGGGGTAGCACAGATACGCAGTATTTT | CAWSVTGGSTDTQYF
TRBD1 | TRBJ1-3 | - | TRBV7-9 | TGTGCCAGCAGCCCGCCGGGACAGGGGTTAAACACCATATATTTT | CASSPPGQGLNTIYF
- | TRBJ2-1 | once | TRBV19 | TGTGCCAGTGCCTTAAACCGGGACTTCTACAATGAGCAGTTCTTC | CASALNRDFYNEQFF
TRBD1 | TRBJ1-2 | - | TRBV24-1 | TGTGCCACCAGTGCCCCCGGACAGGGTTTCTATGGCTACACCTTC | CATSAPGQGFYGYTF
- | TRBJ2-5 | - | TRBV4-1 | TGCGCCAGCAGCCAGGTGACCGGGACTCAGCTAGCAGAGACCCAGTACTTC | CASSQVTGTQLAETQYF
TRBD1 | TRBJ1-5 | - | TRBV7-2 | TGTGCCAGCAGTAGACAGGGGACCCTCTATAGCAATCAGCCCCAGCATTTT | CASSRQGTLYSNQPQHF
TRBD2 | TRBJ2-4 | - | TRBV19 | TGTGCCACCCGGGGGACTAGCGGGGGGAACATTCAGTACTTC | CATRGTSGGNIQYF
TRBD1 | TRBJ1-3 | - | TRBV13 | TGTGCCAGCAGGCCAGGGGGTTCTGGAAACACCATATATTTT | CASRPGGSGNTIYF
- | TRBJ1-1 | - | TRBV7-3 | TGTGCCAGCAGCTTAAGGGGGGTGAACACTGAAGCTTTCTTT | CASSLRGVNTEAFF
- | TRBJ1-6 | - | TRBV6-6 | TGTGCCAGCAGTTACGGGAGCTCCTATAATTCACCCCTCCACTTT | CASSYGSSYNSPLHF
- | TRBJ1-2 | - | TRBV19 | TGTGCCAGTAGTATTGCAGGGAACTATGGCTACACCTTC | CASSIAGNYGYTF
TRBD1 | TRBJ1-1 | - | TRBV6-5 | TGTGCCAGCAGTACGACAGGGGGCATTGAAGCTTTCTTT | CASSTTGGIEAFF
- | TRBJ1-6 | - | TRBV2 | TGTGCCAGCAGGGCAGGGGCAGGGGATATTAGTGCACCCCTCCACTTT | CASRAGAGDISAPLHF
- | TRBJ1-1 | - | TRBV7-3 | TGTGCCAGCAGTCATTTCGCCAGACAGCGATACACTGAAGCTTTCTTT | CASSHFARQRYTEAFF
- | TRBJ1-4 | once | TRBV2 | TGTGCCAGCAGTGAAGGGGCAGGGAATGAAAAACTGTTTTTT | CASSEGAGNEKLFF
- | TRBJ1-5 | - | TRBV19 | TGTGCCAGTAGTATTCGGGGGACGGGGAATCAGCCCCAGCATTTT | CASSIRGTGNQPQHF
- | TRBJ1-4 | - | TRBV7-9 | TGTGCCAGCAGCTTACAGGGGACCGATGAAAAACTGTTTTTT | CASSLQGTDEKLFF
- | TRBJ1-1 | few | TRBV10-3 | TGTGCCATCAGGGATACAGGGTCTGAAGCTTTCTTT | CAIRDTGSEAFF
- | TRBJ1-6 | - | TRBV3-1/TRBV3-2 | TGTGCCAGCAGCCCCTTCCGGGGTTCGGGTTCACCCCTCCACTTT | CASSPFRGSGSPLHF
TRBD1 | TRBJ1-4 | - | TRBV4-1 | TGCGCCAGCAGCCCCGACAGGGTCGGCAATGAAAAACTGTTTTTT | CASSPDRVGNEKLFF
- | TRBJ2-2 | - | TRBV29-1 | TGCAGCGTTGTAGGACAGCGGAACACCGGGGAGCTGTTTTTT | CSVVGQRNTGELFF
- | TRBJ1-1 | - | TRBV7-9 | TGTGCCAGCAGCTTAGAAGGGGGCACTGAAGCTTTCTTT | CASSLEGGTEAFF
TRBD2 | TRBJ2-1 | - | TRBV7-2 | TGTGCCAGCAGCTCCTTCCTAGCGGGGGGTCGGTTGGATGAGCAGTTCTTC | CASSSFLAGGRLDEQFF
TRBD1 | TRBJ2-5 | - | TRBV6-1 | TGTGCCAGCAGTGAAGAGGGCAGGGGGAAGGAGACCCAGTACTTC | CASSEEGRGKETQYF
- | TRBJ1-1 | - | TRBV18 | TGTGCCAGCTCACCACCCACACACAACACTGAAGCTTTCTTT | CASSPPTHNTEAFF
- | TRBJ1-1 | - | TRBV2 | TGTGCCAGCAGAACTGGGAACACTGAAGCTTTCTTT | CASRTGNTEAFF
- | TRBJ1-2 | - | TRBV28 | TGTGCCAGCAGTCCCTGGACACGTGGCTACACCTTC | CASSPWTRGYTF
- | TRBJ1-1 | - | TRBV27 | TGTGCCAGCAGTTTATTTAGCGGTGACACTGAAGCTTTCTTT | CASSLFSGDTEAFF
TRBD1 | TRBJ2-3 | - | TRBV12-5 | TGTGCTAGTGGTTTGTTCCGGACAGGGGGCACAGATACGCAGTATTTT | CASGLFRTGGTDTQYF
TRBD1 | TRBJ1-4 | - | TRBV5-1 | TGCGCCAGCAGCCGTAAGGAGACAGGGGGGCATGAAAAACTGTTTTTT | CASSRKETGGHEKLFF
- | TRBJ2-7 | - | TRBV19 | TGTGCCAGTAGTATAGCAGGCACAGCCTCCTACGAGCAGTACTTC | CASSIAGTASYEQYF
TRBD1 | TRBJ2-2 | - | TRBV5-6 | TGTGCCAGCAGCTCGGACAGGGGCGAAAACACCGGGGAGCTGTTTTTT | CASSSDRGENTGELFF
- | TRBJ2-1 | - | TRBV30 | TGTGCCTGGAGTACACAGGGAACAAATGAGCAGTTCTTC | CAWSTQGTNEQFF
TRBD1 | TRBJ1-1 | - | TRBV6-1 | TGTGCCAGCAGTGACAGTGGGACAGGGGGCTTAATGAACACTGAAGCTTTCTTT | CASSDSGTGGLMNTEAFF
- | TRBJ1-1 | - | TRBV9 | TGTGCCAGCAGCCCTAGGCCCACAGGGAGGGGCTCTGAAGCTTTCTTT | CASSPRPTGRGSEAFF
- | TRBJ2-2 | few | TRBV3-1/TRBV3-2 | TGTGCCAGCAGCCAAAGACTAGGATATCCCGGGGAGCTGTTTTTT | CASSQRLGYPGELFF
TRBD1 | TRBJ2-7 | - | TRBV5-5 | TGTGCCAGCAGTGGACAGGTTACCCACCGGATCTACGAGCAGTACTTC | CASSGQVTHRIYEQYF
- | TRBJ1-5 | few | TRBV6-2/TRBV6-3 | TGTGCCAGCAGTCTCCGACAGATCAATCAGCCCCAGCATTTT | CASSLRQINQPQHF
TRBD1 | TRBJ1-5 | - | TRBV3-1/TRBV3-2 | TGTGCCAGCAGCCAAACAGGGGGGAATCAGCCCCAGCATTTT | CASSQTGGNQPQHF
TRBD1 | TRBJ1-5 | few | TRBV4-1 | TGCGCCAGCAGCCCTCAGGGACAGGGGGGCAATCAGCCCCAGCATTTT | CASSPQGQGGNQPQHF
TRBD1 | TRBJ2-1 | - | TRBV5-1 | TGCGCCAGCAGCTGGACGGGGTGGGACAGGGTCTACAATGAGCAGTTCTTC | CASSWTGWDRVYNEQFF
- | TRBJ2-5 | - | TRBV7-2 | TGTGCCAGCAGCTTAGAAGGCAGGCAAGAGACCCAGTACTTC | CASSLEGRQETQYF
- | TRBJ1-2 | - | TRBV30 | TGTGCCTGGAGCCAAAACAGGATCCGCTATGGCTACACCTTC | CAWSQNRIRYGYTF
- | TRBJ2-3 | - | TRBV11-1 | TGTGCCAGCAGCTTAGAATTGCCAGGTGGCACAGATACGCAGTATTTT | CASSLELPGGTDTQYF
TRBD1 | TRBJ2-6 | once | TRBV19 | TGTGCCAGTATGGGGACAGGGTTCGGGGCCAACGTCCTGACTTTC | CASMGTGFGANVLTF
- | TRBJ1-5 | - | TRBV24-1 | TGTGCCATCCACAGGTATCAGCCCCAGCATTTT | CAIHRYQPQHF
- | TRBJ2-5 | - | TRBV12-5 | TGTGCTAGTGGTTTGGTACTGGGATCCCTCGCGGGGGCACAAGAGACCCAGTACTTC | CASGLVLGSLAGAQETQYF
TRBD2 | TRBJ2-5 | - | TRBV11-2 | TGTGCCAGCAGCCACGGGACTAGCGGGGAAGAGACCCAGTACTTC | CASSHGTSGEETQYF
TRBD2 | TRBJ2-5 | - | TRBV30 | TGTGCCTGGAGTGCCGCTAGCGGGGGGGTCCAAGAGACCCAGTACTTC | CAWSAASGGVQETQYF
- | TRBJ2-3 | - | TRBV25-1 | TGTGCCAGCAGTGAGCGGATGGGAGGAGTTTCAAATACGCAGTATTTT | CASSERMGGVSNTQYF
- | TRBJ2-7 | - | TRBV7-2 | TGTGCCAGCAGCAGTCGAACTGGGACAAGAGCGTACGAGCAGTACTTC | CASSSRTGTRAYEQYF
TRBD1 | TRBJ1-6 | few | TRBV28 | TGTGCCAGCAGTTTAGGGACAGGCCGCAATTCACCCCTCCACTTT | CASSLGTGRNSPLHF
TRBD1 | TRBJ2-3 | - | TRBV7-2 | TGTGCCAGCAGCCCCGGGACAGTTAGCACAGATACGCAGTATTTT | CASSPGTVSTDTQYF